The 27 T cell receptor beta chains below all came from one sample that was sequenced in a study of blood T cell repertoires in COVID-19. Assay used: immunoSEQ multiplex PCR; TCRdb lists only in-frame clones, some missing. The sample comprises about 170,000 clones, about 86% of which are singletons, and approximately 4% rests with the top ten. Sequencing was done on a sample of PBMCs or T cells enriched from blood (not recorded which). All receptors come from a woman between 50 and 59 years old in a cohort exposed to, infected with or recovered from COVID-19 (not recorded which).

The chain is built from TRBV14 and TRBJ2-7; D gene unclear. Trimming took 4 bases from V and 3 from J, leaving 13 bases between them. Germline V gene data show CDR1 as SGHDN and CDR2 as FVKESK. The CDR3 sequence is 14 residues long. DNA of the CDR3: TGTGCCAGCAGCCGTGGGCAGGTCAACTACGAGCAGTACTTC. Protein sequence: CASSRGQVNYEQYF.

The rearrangement joins TRBV29-1 to TRBJ2-1; the match to TRBD2 covers 10 bases. Germline CDR1 is SQVTM and CDR2 is ANQGSEA. The CDR3 spans 18 residues. The V and J ends lost 4 bases and 9 bases, in that order; junction bases with no gene match: 21. The CDR3 sequence is CSVGRDSLAGGIGSEQFF. CDR3 nucleotide sequence: TGCAGCGTTGGAAGGGACAGCTTAGCGGGAGGAATTGGTAGTGAGCAGTTCTTC.

The gene calls are TRBV28 and TRBJ1-1; TRBD1 is a possible D gene (6 bases). Germline V gene data show CDR1 as MDHEN and CDR2 as SYDVKM. CDR3 size: 14 residues. Trimming removed 2 bases at V and 5 bases at J, with 12 bases between. In DNA, the CDR3 is TGTGCCAGCAGTTTACCAACAGGGTTAACTGAAGCTTTCTTT. Protein sequence: CASSLPTGLTEAFF.

The chain employs TRBV5-1 and TRBJ2-3; TRBD1 might be the D (6 bases). From germline, CDR1 is SGHRS and CDR2 YFSETQ. This CDR3 is built from 14 residues. The germline V and J ends were trimmed by 2 bases and 5 bases, with 12 bases remaining between them. The CDR3 DNA reads TGCGCCAGCAGCTTCTGGGGGCAAAAAGATACGCAGTATTTT. Its translation: CASSFWGQKDTQYF.

The V call is TRBV11-2, the J call TRBJ2-7; the D gene is possibly TRBD2 (6 bases). This CDR3 spans 16 amino acids. Trimming took 1 base from V and 3 from J, leaving 16 bases between them. Germline V lookup: CDR1 SGHAT, CDR2 FQNNGV. The CDR3 DNA follows: TGTGCCAGCAGCTTAGGCCGAGGAGGGAAAGACTACGAGCAGTACTTC. This codes for CASSLGRGGKDYEQYF.

This clone was seen a handful of times. The rearrangement links TRBV10-3 to TRBJ1-6; no reliable D call. Germline V gives CDR1 ENHRY, CDR2 SYGVKD. The CDR3 sequence is 14 residues long. Trimming pared 3 bases from V and 5 bases from J, leaving 8 bases between. The CDR3 spells CAISEAGDNSPLHF. CDR3 coding DNA: TGTGCCATCAGTGAAGCAGGTGATAATTCACCCCTCCACTTT.

The rearrangement uses TRBV15 and TRBJ1-1; weak D call: TRBD1 (5 bases). Looked up from germline, CDR1 is LNHNV and CDR2 is YYDKDF (reference sequence). CDR3 length: 16 amino acids. The ends were cut back, 0 bases at V and 4 bases at J, with 15 bases in the middle. The CDR3 DNA is TGTGCCACCAGCAGAGATCTTCCAGGGATGGGCACTGAAGCTTTCTTT. This gives the protein CATSRDLPGMGTEAFF.

The V gene is TRBV28, the J gene TRBJ1-2; no firm D call. V was cut by 5 bases and J by 4 bases, with 8 bases left in between. CDR1 MDHEN and CDR2 SYDVKM come from the germline V gene. This CDR3 region has 12 residues. CDR3 loop: CASSQLLYGYTF. The CDR3, as DNA: TGTGCCAGCAGTCAATTACTCTATGGCTACACCTTC.

The rearrangement uses TRBV30 and TRBJ2-3; D remains ambiguous. Germline V CDR1 and CDR2: GTSNPN, SVGIG (reference sequence). This CDR3 region has 12 residues. Trimming removed 4 bases from V and 6 bases from J, with 11 bases in between. CDR3 in DNA: TGTGCCTGGACTATTTCCACGGATACGCAGTATTTT. Protein product: CAWTISTDTQYF.

The chain recombines TRBV14 with TRBJ2-3; D is undetermined. V was pared by 0 bases and J by 1 base, with 5 bases between. The CDR3 is 14 amino acids. Germline V gene data show CDR1 as SGHDN and CDR2 as FVKESK. For the CDR3, the DNA is TGTGCCAGCAGCCAAGAAACAGGCACAGATACGCAGTATTTT. Translation gives CASSQETGTDTQYF.

The V gene is TRBV5-4, the J gene TRBJ1-1, with a tentative D call TRBD1 (5 bases). The ends were cut back, 0 bases at V and 1 base at J, with 10 bases in the middle. Germline CDR1 is SGHNT and CDR2 is YYREEE (reference sequence). The CDR3 spans 15 residues. The CDR3 loop reads CASSLGSGKNTEAFF. CDR3 in DNA: TGTGCCAGCAGCTTGGGTTCAGGGAAGAACACTGAAGCTTTCTTT. Using reference TRBV5-4 and TRBJ1-1 for the parts outside the CDR3, the full variable domain is ETGVTQSPTHLIKTRGQQVTLRCSSQSGHNTVSWYQQALGQGPQFIFQYYREEENGRGNFPPRFSGLQFPNYSSELNVNALELDDSALYLCASSLGSGKNTEAFFGQGTRLTVV.

The chain recombines TRBV24-1 with TRBJ2-1; D is possibly TRBD2 (6 bases). The CDR3 extends over 13 amino acids. Trimming shortened V by 6 bases and J by 6 bases, and 11 bases separated the two germline ends. Per germline, CDR1 KGHDR and CDR2 SFDVKD. This chain's CDR3 is CATSPGVGNEQFF. In DNA form, the CDR3 reads TGTGCCACCAGTCCGGGAGTGGGCAATGAGCAGTTCTTC.

This chain joins TRBV19 and TRBJ2-2; a weak D match, TRBD2 (5 bases). Germline V gene sequence: CDR1 LNHDA, CDR2 SQIVND (reference sequence). V dropped 7 bases and J dropped 2 bases, with 14 bases sitting between them. This CDR3 contains 15 residues. CDR3 in DNA: TGTGCCAGTACCATGCGACTACCCAACACCGGGGAGCTGTTTTTT. It yields the protein CASTMRLPNTGELFF.

V usage is TRBV12-5 and J usage is TRBJ1-1; D may be TRBD1 (5 bases). V lost 7 bases and J lost 1, with 10 bases in between. Germline V gene sequence: CDR1 LGHNT, CDR2 FRNRAP. The CDR3 length is 13 residues. DNA of the CDR3: TGTGCTAGTGCCGCAACAGGGAACACTGAAGCTTTCTTT. Protein sequence: CASAATGNTEAFF.

The chain couples TRBV27 to TRBJ1-6; D not resolved. The CDR3 loop spans 13 amino acids. Germline V gene sequence: CDR1 MNHEY, CDR2 SMNVEV (reference sequence). V gave up 6 bases and J gave up 0 bases, with 3 bases separating them. CDR3 bases: TGTGCCAGCAGGAGCTCCTATAATTCACCCCTCCACTTT. Translated, it gives CASRSSYNSPLHF.

The J gene is TRBJ1-6, the V gene TRBV6-5, with D perhaps TRBD1 (5 bases). The CDR3 covers 15 residues. V lost 7 bases and J lost 7, with 17 bases in between. The V gene's germline CDR1 is MNHEY and CDR2 SVGAGI. The CDR3 sequence is CASTPYRTLNSPLHF. The CDR3 nucleotides read TGTGCCAGCACCCCTTACAGGACACTCAATTCACCCCTCCACTTT.

This chain uses TRBV28 with TRBJ2-5; tentatively, D is TRBD2 (5 bases). The CDR3 has 17 residues. Trimming took 7 bases from V and 5 from J, leaving 26 bases between them. Germline CDR1 reads MDHEN; CDR2 reads SYDVKM. The CDR3 here is CASTPTAGNPGRETQYF. In nucleotides, the CDR3 is TGTGCCAGCACCCCTACGGCGGGCAACCCCGGTAGGGAGACCCAGTACTTC.

The chain employs TRBV28 and TRBJ2-3; D is perhaps TRBD2 (6 bases). The germline V gene encodes CDR1 MDHEN and CDR2 SYDVKM. This CDR3 has 13 amino acids. V shed 8 bases and J shed 1 base, with 10 bases lying between them. CDR3 bases: TGTGCCAGCGGAGGCGGGGGCACAGATACGCAGTATTTT. It specifies CASGGGGTDTQYF.

This clone was found once. The chain recombines TRBV19 with TRBJ1-4; 8 bases fit TRBD1. V lost 7 bases and J lost 5; bases outside the gene matches: 9. Germline values: CDR1 LNHDA, CDR2 SQIVND (reference sequence). The CDR3 has 15 residues. DNA for the CDR3: TGTGCCAGTACCCAAAGACAGGGGCCGAATGAAAAACTGTTTTTT. It translates to CASTQRQGPNEKLFF.

This rearrangement joins TRBV27 to TRBJ2-7; 7 bases are shared with TRBD2. V trimming: 6 bases; J trimming: 4 bases; junction bases outside the gene matches: 9. This CDR3 contains 14 residues. Germline V gene lookup returns CDR1 MNHEY and CDR2 SMNVEV (reference sequence). The CDR3 sequence: CASRSSGIKYEQYF. The CDR3 DNA is TGTGCCAGCAGATCTAGCGGAATCAAGTACGAGCAGTACTTC.

The chain joins TRBV25-1 to TRBJ2-1, with D unclear. This CDR3 is 12 amino acids long. V gave up 5 bases and J gave up 4 bases, with 6 bases separating them. Germline CDR1 MGHDK, CDR2 SYGVNS. This CDR3 reads CASSYYYNEQFF. The CDR3 nucleotides read TGTGCCAGCAGTTACTATTACAATGAGCAGTTCTTC.

This chain links TRBV6-5 with TRBJ2-3; the D gene is possibly TRBD1 (7 bases). Germline V gene lookup returns CDR1 MNHEY and CDR2 SVGAGI. Trimming cost V 2 bases and J 3 bases, with 15 bases left between them. The CDR3 totals 16 residues. CDR3 DNA: TGTGCCAGCAGTTACGACGGGGCAGGGGGGACAGATACGCAGTATTTT. Residues: CASSYDGAGGTDTQYF.

CDR3 sequence: CASTPRGYEKLFF. The CDR3, as DNA: TGTGCCAGCACCCCCAGAGGTTACGAAAAACTGTTTTTT. V gene TRBV6-6 combines with J gene TRBJ1-4; no definite D call. CDR1 and CDR2 (germline): MNHNY, SVGAGI (reference sequence). The germline V and J ends were trimmed by 7 bases and 8 bases, with 14 bases remaining between them. The CDR3 loop spans 13 amino acids.

This sequence joins TRBV28 and TRBJ2-5; TRBD1 is a possible D gene (5 bases). The CDR3 is made up of 14 amino acids. Germline V CDR1 and CDR2: MDHEN, SYDVKM. Trimming took 2 bases from V and 2 from J, leaving 9 bases between them. For the CDR3, the DNA is TGTGCCAGCAGTTTACAGGGTTTGCAAGAGACCCAGTACTTC. It translates to CASSLQGLQETQYF.

This clone was picked up one time. This sequence joins TRBV28 and TRBJ2-2; 8 positions agree with TRBD1. Losses at the gene ends were 8 bases for V and 4 bases for J; bases not matched to a gene: 9. From germline, CDR1 is MDHEN and CDR2 SYDVKM. The CDR3 consists of 15 residues. This chain's CDR3 is CASQGQGASTGELFF. Here the CDR3 DNA reads TGTGCCAGCCAGGGGCAGGGGGCGAGCACCGGGGAGCTGTTTTTT.

This chain joins TRBV7-6 and TRBJ1-6; TRBD1 might be the D (5 bases). CDR1 and CDR2 from the germline V gene are SGHVS and FNYEAQ. Trimming took off 1 base at V and 6 bases at J, with 10 bases between the two ends. The CDR3 has 15 residues. The CDR3 DNA sequence: TGTGCCAGCAGCTTAGGGGGGGACCCTAATTCACCCCTCCACTTT. Its translation: CASSLGGDPNSPLHF. The complete variable domain, with remaining parts taken from reference TRBV7-6 and TRBJ1-6, reads GAGVSQSPRYKVTKRGQDVALRCDPISGHVSLYWYRQALGQGPEFLTYFNYEAQQDKSGLPNDRFSAERPEGSISTLTIQRTEQRDSAMYRCASSLGGDPNSPLHFGNGTRLTVT.

The chain employs TRBV30 and TRBJ2-5, with no clear D. The germline V gene has CDR1 GTSNPN and CDR2 SVGIG (reference sequence). V lost 2 bases and J 5 bases, leaving 12 bases between the germline ends. CDR3 size: 13 residues. DNA for the CDR3: TGTGCCTGGAGTTTAGCCCTCCTGGAGACCCAGTACTTC. Protein product: CAWSLALLETQYF.